The 13 T cell receptor beta chains given below trace back to one sample, sequenced in a study of shared clonotypes between healthy human individuals. Data came from immunoSEQ multiplex PCR; TCRdb stores just in-frame clones and leaves some out. Altogether 640,000 or so clones are present, 55% to 75% being singletons, with the ten largest covering 1.8%. The sequencing sample was made of memory CD4+ T cells sorted from blood. The subset denotes: CD45RA-negative fraction. The receptors derive from a young woman in good health.

The table lists this clone with a few counts. The chain is built from TRBV5-4 and TRBJ1-2; 10 bases line up with TRBD1. Losses at the gene ends were 1 base for V and 5 bases for J; bases not matched to a gene: 14. The CDR3 runs to 18 residues. Looked up from germline, CDR1 is SGHNT and CDR2 is YYREEE (reference sequence). In nucleotides, the CDR3 is TGTGCCAGCAGCTTGCCTGGGACAGGGGAGTTGTACAGTTATGGCTACACCTTC. This codes for CASSLPGTGELYSYGYTF.

This clone was observed a handful of times. This rearrangement joins TRBV20-1 to TRBJ2-7; no firm D call. This CDR3 is built from 11 residues. Germline V gene sequence: CDR1 DFQATT, CDR2 SNEGSKA (reference sequence). The V end was cut by 2 bases, the J end by 6 bases, with 8 bases between. The CDR3 bases are TGCAGTGCTAGAATTTCGCGCGAGCAGTACTTC. This sequence encodes CSARISREQYF.

The V and J genes are TRBV6-1 and TRBJ2-7; the match to TRBD2 covers 9 bases. Germline CDR1 is MNHNS and CDR2 is SASEGT. The CDR3 length is 16 residues. J was trimmed by 2 bases and V by 3 bases; bases with no gene match: 8. CDR3 bases: TGTGCCAGCAGTGACCGGCGGCGGGAGGGGACCTACGAGCAGTACTTC. Its translation is CASSDRRREGTYEQYF.

The genes are TRBV19 and TRBJ2-3; 11 bases are a match to TRBD2. This CDR3 contains 15 residues. Germline CDR1 and CDR2: LNHDA and SQIVND (reference sequence). The V segment lost 6 bases and the J segment 4 bases; nucleotides outside the gene matches: 6. The CDR3 here is CASRTLAGGADTQYF. CDR3 sequence (DNA): TGTGCCAGTAGGACCCTAGCGGGAGGTGCAGATACGCAGTATTTT.

The rearrangement uses TRBV28 and TRBJ2-2; TRBD2 matches at 10 bases. Trimming took 5 bases from V and 6 from J; bases not matched to a gene: 6. CDR1 is MDHEN, CDR2 SYDVKM, per germline. This CDR3 spans 15 amino acids. The CDR3 sequence: CASSLSGRPSGELFF. DNA for the CDR3: TGTGCCAGCAGTCTTAGCGGGAGGCCGTCCGGGGAGCTGTTTTTT.

The chain joins TRBV4-2 to TRBJ2-1; D might be TRBD2 (5 bases). V gave up 3 bases and J gave up 7 bases, with 13 bases separating them. The CDR3 has 14 amino acids. The V gene's germline CDR1 is LGHNA and CDR2 YNFKEQ. CDR3 region: CASSQDGIWNEQFF. The DNA of the CDR3 is TGTGCCAGCAGCCAGGACGGGATATGGAATGAGCAGTTCTTC.

This rearrangement joins TRBV27 to TRBJ2-7, with D uncertain. Trimming left V 3 bases short and J 5 bases short, with 20 bases between. CDR3 length: 16 amino acids. Looked up from germline, CDR1 is MNHEY and CDR2 is SMNVEV (reference sequence). CDR3 in DNA: TGTGCCAGCAGTTTTTACGCACGGAAGGCCACGGACGAGCAGTACTTC. This codes for CASSFYARKATDEQYF.

The chain couples TRBV29-1 to TRBJ1-3, with a possible D match to TRBD1 (5 bases). The CDR3 runs 13 residues. V lost 5 bases and J lost 4, with 12 bases in between. CDR1 is SQVTM and CDR2 is ANQGSEA in the germline V gene. The CDR3 loop reads CSVPGGGGNTIYF. The CDR3 bases are TGCAGCGTTCCTGGGGGTGGAGGAAACACCATATATTTT.

The chain links TRBV6-6 to TRBJ2-7, with 7 positions matching TRBD1. The CDR3 covers 14 residues. Trimming removed 6 bases from V and 4 bases from J; junction bases left unmatched: 9. Germline loops: CDR1 MNHNY, CDR2 SVGAGI (reference sequence). The CDR3 loop reads CASSPPGTVYEQYF. In DNA form, the CDR3 reads TGTGCCAGCAGCCCCCCCGGGACAGTATACGAGCAGTACTTC.

This clone was seen only once. The chain combines TRBV6-6 with TRBJ1-5; the match to TRBD1 covers 7 bases. The CDR3 runs 15 residues. V was clipped by 3 bases and J by 4 bases; unmatched bases: 6. CDR1 MNHNY and CDR2 SVGAGI come from the germline V gene (reference sequence). CDR3 sequence (DNA): TGTGCCAGCAGTTATAAACAGGGGACTAATCAGCCCCAGCATTTT. Translating it yields CASSYKQGTNQPQHF.

The chain joins TRBV5-4 to TRBJ2-3, with D maybe TRBD2 (5 bases). Germline V gives CDR1 SGHNT, CDR2 YYREEE (reference sequence). The CDR3 has 16 residues. The germline V and J ends were trimmed by 2 bases and 2 bases, with 15 bases remaining between them. The CDR3: CASSFKAGPSTDTQYF. The CDR3 region has the DNA TGTGCCAGCAGCTTTAAGGCGGGCCCGTCCACAGATACGCAGTATTTT.

The sample holds many counts of this clone. The chain links TRBV28 to TRBJ1-2, with unresolved D. The CDR3 runs 14 residues. The germline V gene encodes CDR1 MDHEN and CDR2 SYDVKM. V was pared by 11 bases and J by 4 bases, with 20 bases between. The CDR3 region has the DNA TGTGCCGCGGCGAACAAACCCGAGATCTATGGCTACACCTTC. This codes for CAAANKPEIYGYTF.

About this clone itself: With a much larger clone just one base away, this may be a read error. The sample holds other DNA sequences that translate to the same CDR3. V is TRBV11-3 and J is TRBJ2-2; possibly TRBD1 for D (5 bases). The CDR3 runs to 13 residues. The ends were cut back, 8 bases at V and 1 base at J, with 8 bases in the middle. In germline, CDR1 is SGHNT, CDR2 YENEEA. CDR3 DNA: TGTGCCAGCGGGCAGGGGAACACCGGGGAGCTGTTTTTT. As protein: CASGQGNTGELFF.